Here is one TCR beta chain with its context. The data were taken from a study of blood T cell repertoires in COVID-19. Study details: The analysed material was cDNA or gDNA that came from T cells, B-cell-depleted T cells, or PBMCs.

Profiled with immunoSEQ multiplex PCR; TCRdb holds only in-frame clones, not every one. The sample includes about 120,000 clones, approximately 80% seen only once; the top ten take approximately 4%. The V gene's germline CDR1 is LNHDA and CDR2 SQIVND (reference sequence). The V end was cut by 5 bases, the J end by 10 bases, with 21 bases between. The CDR3 consists of 15 residues. The sample was peripheral blood. The chain links TRBV19 to TRBJ1-5, with D perhaps TRBD1 (5 bases). The clonotype comes from an elderly woman with acute or convalescent COVID-19. The CDR3 bases are TGTGCCAGTAGTGACGGACATGGGGGGGTAGAACCCCAGCATTTT. Its protein product is CASSDGHGGVEPQHF.